The 2 T cell receptor beta chains below were found in one sample sequenced in a study of siplizumab effects on memory and regulatory T cells. TCRdb keeps only in-frame clones here, not all; method: immunoSEQ multiplex PCR. Here the sample spans about 100,000 clones, around 90% being singletons. What was sequenced was CD4+ T cells sorted from blood. These receptors all come from a human donor in good health.

The rearrangement joins TRBV18 to TRBJ2-7, with 7 bases fitting TRBD1. The CDR3 runs to 16 residues. The germline V gene has CDR1 KGHSH and CDR2 LQKENI. With 6 bases clipped from V and 0 bases from J, the junction kept 11 bases outside the gene matches. DNA for the CDR3: TGTGCCAGCTCTCCCGCCCGGGACAGAAGCTCCTACGAGCAGTACTTC. Protein product: CASSPARDRSSYEQYF.

The chain joins TRBV10-1 to TRBJ2-2, with 8 positions matching TRBD1. V lost 6 bases, J lost 2 bases, and 5 bases stayed unmatched. The V gene's germline CDR1 is WNHNN and CDR2 SYGVQD (reference sequence). The CDR3 covers 15 residues. Here the CDR3 reads CASSGTGSNTGELFF. CDR3 nucleotide sequence: TGCGCCAGCAGCGGGACAGGCAGTAACACCGGGGAGCTGTTTTTT.